One and the same sample provided the 16 T cell receptor beta chains below, sequenced in a study of blood T cell repertoires in COVID-19. Profiling relied on immunoSEQ multiplex PCR, and the TCRdb table lists in-frame clones only, not all of them. The sample lists about 150,000 clones, 84% seen once, with 2.2% in the top ten. The material sequenced was peripheral blood. The receptor set was obtained from a man in his 70s with acute or convalescent COVID-19.

CDR3 DNA sequence: TGTGCCAGCAGCTTACAGATACAAGCGAGTTCACCCCTCCACTTT. Residues: CASSLQIQASSPLHF. The chain has TRBV7-8 and TRBJ1-6; D is ambiguous. The ends were cut back, 2 bases at V and 9 bases at J, with 14 bases in the middle. The V gene's germline CDR1 is SGHVS and CDR2 FQNEAQ. This CDR3 has 15 amino acids.

The V call is TRBV5-6, the J call TRBJ1-2, with D possibly TRBD1 on 5 matching bases. This CDR3 region has 13 residues. V lost 3 bases and J 6 bases, leaving 12 bases between the germline ends. Germline V CDR1 and CDR2: SGHDT, YYEEEE. The CDR3 here is CASSSTYRNGYTF. The CDR3 region has the DNA TGTGCCAGCAGCTCCACCTACAGGAATGGCTACACCTTC. Using reference TRBV5-6 and TRBJ1-2 for the parts outside the CDR3, the full variable domain is DAGVTQSPTHLIKTRGQQVTLRCSPKSGHDTVSWYQQALGQGPQFIFQYYEEEERQRGNFPDRFSGHQFPNYSSELNVNALLLGDSALYLCASSSTYRNGYTFGSGTRLTVV.

In its sample, this clone was seen once. The V call is TRBV2, the J call TRBJ1-2, with D perhaps TRBD1 (6 bases). The CDR3 is 14 residues long. Germline CDR1 and CDR2: SNHLY and FYNNEI. The ends were cut back, 6 bases at V and 4 bases at J, with 15 bases in the middle. CDR3: CASSLSTGSYGYTF. The CDR3 nucleotides are TGTGCCAGCAGCCTTTCTACAGGGAGCTATGGCTACACCTTC.

The genes are TRBV5-1 and TRBJ1-4, with a tentative D call TRBD1 (6 bases). The V end was cut by 0 bases, the J end by 6 bases, with 9 bases between. The length of the CDR3 is 14 residues. CDR1 is SGHRS, CDR2 YFSETQ, per germline. CDR3 nucleotide sequence: TGCGCCAGCAGCTTGGTGGGGGCCGATGAAAAACTGTTTTTT. Translating it yields CASSLVGADEKLFF.

The V call is TRBV6-5, the J call TRBJ2-5, with a possible D match to TRBD2 (5 bases). The CDR3 consists of 13 residues. Germline V gene lookup returns CDR1 MNHEY and CDR2 SVGAGI. V gave up 10 bases and J gave up 5 bases, with 17 bases separating them. The CDR3 here is CATALERRETQYF. The CDR3 bases are TGTGCCACCGCACTGGAGAGGAGGGAGACCCAGTACTTC.

The rearrangement uses TRBV7-9 and TRBJ2-2; 11 bases are a match to TRBD1. V lost 4 bases and J lost 0; bases outside the gene matches: 4. Germline CDR1 and CDR2: SEHNR and FQNEAQ (reference sequence). CDR3 length: 17 amino acids. CDR3 in DNA: TGTGCCAGCAGCTCGCCGGGACAGGGGGCGAACACCGGGGAGCTGTTTTTT. Its protein product is CASSSPGQGANTGELFF.

The chain joins TRBV18 to TRBJ1-1; the match to TRBD1 covers 7 bases. Germline CDR1 and CDR2: KGHSH and LQKENI. J was trimmed by 0 bases and V by 6 bases; bases with no gene match: 4. CDR3 size: 14 residues. The CDR3, as DNA: TGTGCCAGCTCTCCTGGGACAGTGAACACTGAAGCTTTCTTT. It specifies CASSPGTVNTEAFF. Supplemented by reference TRBV18 and TRBJ1-1, the full variable domain reads NAGVMQNPRHLVRRRGQEARLRCSPMKGHSHVYWYRQLPEEGLKFMVYLQKENIIDESGMPKERFSAEFPKEGPSILRIQQVVRGDSAAYFCASSPGTVNTEAFFGQGTRLTVV.

This clone was seen only a few times. This chain connects TRBV7-2 to TRBJ1-2, with a possible D match to TRBD1 (5 bases). Trimming shortened V by 1 base and J by 4 bases, and 10 bases separated the two germline ends. Germline V lookup: CDR1 SGHTA, CDR2 FQGNSA. This CDR3 is built from 14 residues. The CDR3 is CASSLDVGVYGYTF. The DNA of the CDR3 is TGTGCCAGCAGCTTAGATGTAGGGGTCTATGGCTACACCTTC.

V and J are TRBV7-9 and TRBJ2-7, with TRBD1 as a possible D gene (6 bases). The CDR3 is 14 amino acids. Germline V gene data show CDR1 as SEHNR and CDR2 as FQNEAQ (reference sequence). The V end lost 1 base, the J end lost 3 bases, and 10 bases lay between the germline ends. In DNA, the CDR3 is TGTGCCAGCAGCTTAGAAGGACAGAGCTACGAGCAGTACTTC. Translating it yields CASSLEGQSYEQYF.

The chain has TRBV4-2 and TRBJ2-7; 10 nucleotides match TRBD2. CDR3 length: 16 amino acids. Germline V lookup: CDR1 LGHNA, CDR2 YNFKEQ. V trimming: 1 base; J trimming: 1 base; junction bases outside the gene matches: 4. CDR3 DNA: TGTGCCAGCAGCCAAGCCACTAGCGGGGTTTCCTACGAGCAGTACTTC. Its translation: CASSQATSGVSYEQYF.

This clone was seen only once. The rearrangement uses TRBV7-9 and TRBJ1-1; TRBD1 matches 7 bases. V shed 1 base, J shed 11 bases, and the junction held 10 bases outside the gene matches. The CDR3 totals 14 residues. CDR1 and CDR2 from the germline V gene are SEHNR and FQNEAQ (reference sequence). CDR3 residues: CASSLVGQGVRAFF. CDR3 in DNA: TGTGCCAGCAGCTTAGTCGGGCAGGGGGTACGTGCTTTCTTT.

The gene calls are TRBV9 and TRBJ1-1, with TRBD1 matching over 9 bases. CDR3 length: 19 residues. With V trimmed by 9 bases and J by 3 bases, 24 bases remained unmatched. Germline lookup yields CDR1 SGDLS and CDR2 YYNGEE. The CDR3 region is CATQREVTTGGAPDTEAFF. The CDR3 coding sequence is TGTGCCACACAAAGGGAGGTAACAACAGGGGGCGCCCCCGACACTGAAGCTTTCTTT.

This CDR3 is CASSSGQGANTGELFF. The CDR3 DNA reads as TGTGCCAGCAGCTCTGGACAGGGGGCAAACACCGGGGAGCTGTTTTTT. The chain has TRBV7-3 and TRBJ2-2; TRBD1 matches at 11 bases. This CDR3 is built from 16 residues. With 4 bases clipped from V and 2 bases from J, the junction kept 3 bases outside the gene matches. Germline lookup yields CDR1 SGHTA and CDR2 FQGTGA.

The rearrangement uses TRBV19 and TRBJ2-3, with D maybe TRBD1 (6 bases). CDR3 length: 12 amino acids. Germline CDR1 reads LNHDA; CDR2 reads SQIVND (reference sequence). V lost 2 bases and J lost 7, with 7 bases in between. CDR3 bases: TGTGCCAGTAGTATACAGGGGTATACGCAGTATTTT. Translation: CASSIQGYTQYF.

This clone was recorded once. The chain employs TRBV27 and TRBJ2-3, with TRBD2 identical over 7 bases. The V gene's germline CDR1 is MNHEY and CDR2 SMNVEV (reference sequence). The CDR3 has 13 amino acids. Trimming took 9 bases from V and 3 from J; bases not matched to a gene: 6. CDR3 nucleotides: TGTGCCAGTCGAGCGGGAACGACAGATACGCAGTATTTT. Encoded protein: CASRAGTTDTQYF.

The chain employs TRBV5-1 and TRBJ1-2; 10 bases are a match to TRBD1. V lost 2 bases and J lost 6; bases outside the gene matches: 4. CDR1 SGHRS and CDR2 YFSETQ come from the germline V gene. The CDR3 sequence is 14 residues long. The CDR3 spells CASSLGTGVNGYTF. CDR3 in DNA: TGCGCCAGCAGCTTAGGGACAGGGGTAAATGGCTACACCTTC.